Detailed here is one T cell receptor (beta chain). Assay: immunoSEQ multiplex PCR; the TCRdb copy retains only in-frame clones and omits some. This table has under 200,000 clones, 87% appearing once. This CDR3 is 15 amino acids long. The germline gives CDR1 LNHDA, CDR2 SQIVND (reference sequence). Trimming took 6 bases from V and 4 from J, leaving 16 bases between them. This entry comes from a study of blood T cell repertoires in COVID-19. The sequenced sample was peripheral blood. J is TRBJ1-5 and V is TRBV19, with D possibly being TRBD1 (6 bases). The TCR sequence derives from a woman aged 65 to 85 with COVID-19, enrolled during active disease. This chain's CDR3 is CASRLMAGDNQPQHF. The CDR3, as DNA: TGTGCCAGTAGACTAATGGCAGGGGATAATCAGCCCCAGCATTTT.